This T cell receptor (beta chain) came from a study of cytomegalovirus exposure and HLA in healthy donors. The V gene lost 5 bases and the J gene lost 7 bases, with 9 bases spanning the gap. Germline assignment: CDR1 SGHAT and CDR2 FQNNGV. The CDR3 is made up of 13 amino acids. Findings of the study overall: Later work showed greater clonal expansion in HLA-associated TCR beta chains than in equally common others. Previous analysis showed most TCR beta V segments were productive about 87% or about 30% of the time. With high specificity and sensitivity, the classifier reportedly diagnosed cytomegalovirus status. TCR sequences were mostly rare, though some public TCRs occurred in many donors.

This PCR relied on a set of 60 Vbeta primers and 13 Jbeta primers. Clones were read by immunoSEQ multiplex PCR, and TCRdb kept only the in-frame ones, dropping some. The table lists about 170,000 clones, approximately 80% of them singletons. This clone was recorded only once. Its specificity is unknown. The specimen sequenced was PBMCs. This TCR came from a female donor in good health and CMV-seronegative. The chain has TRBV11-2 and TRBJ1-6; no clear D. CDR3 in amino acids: CASSPRRNSPLHF. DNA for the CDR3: TGTGCCAGCAGCCCGCGTCGGAATTCACCCCTCCACTTT.